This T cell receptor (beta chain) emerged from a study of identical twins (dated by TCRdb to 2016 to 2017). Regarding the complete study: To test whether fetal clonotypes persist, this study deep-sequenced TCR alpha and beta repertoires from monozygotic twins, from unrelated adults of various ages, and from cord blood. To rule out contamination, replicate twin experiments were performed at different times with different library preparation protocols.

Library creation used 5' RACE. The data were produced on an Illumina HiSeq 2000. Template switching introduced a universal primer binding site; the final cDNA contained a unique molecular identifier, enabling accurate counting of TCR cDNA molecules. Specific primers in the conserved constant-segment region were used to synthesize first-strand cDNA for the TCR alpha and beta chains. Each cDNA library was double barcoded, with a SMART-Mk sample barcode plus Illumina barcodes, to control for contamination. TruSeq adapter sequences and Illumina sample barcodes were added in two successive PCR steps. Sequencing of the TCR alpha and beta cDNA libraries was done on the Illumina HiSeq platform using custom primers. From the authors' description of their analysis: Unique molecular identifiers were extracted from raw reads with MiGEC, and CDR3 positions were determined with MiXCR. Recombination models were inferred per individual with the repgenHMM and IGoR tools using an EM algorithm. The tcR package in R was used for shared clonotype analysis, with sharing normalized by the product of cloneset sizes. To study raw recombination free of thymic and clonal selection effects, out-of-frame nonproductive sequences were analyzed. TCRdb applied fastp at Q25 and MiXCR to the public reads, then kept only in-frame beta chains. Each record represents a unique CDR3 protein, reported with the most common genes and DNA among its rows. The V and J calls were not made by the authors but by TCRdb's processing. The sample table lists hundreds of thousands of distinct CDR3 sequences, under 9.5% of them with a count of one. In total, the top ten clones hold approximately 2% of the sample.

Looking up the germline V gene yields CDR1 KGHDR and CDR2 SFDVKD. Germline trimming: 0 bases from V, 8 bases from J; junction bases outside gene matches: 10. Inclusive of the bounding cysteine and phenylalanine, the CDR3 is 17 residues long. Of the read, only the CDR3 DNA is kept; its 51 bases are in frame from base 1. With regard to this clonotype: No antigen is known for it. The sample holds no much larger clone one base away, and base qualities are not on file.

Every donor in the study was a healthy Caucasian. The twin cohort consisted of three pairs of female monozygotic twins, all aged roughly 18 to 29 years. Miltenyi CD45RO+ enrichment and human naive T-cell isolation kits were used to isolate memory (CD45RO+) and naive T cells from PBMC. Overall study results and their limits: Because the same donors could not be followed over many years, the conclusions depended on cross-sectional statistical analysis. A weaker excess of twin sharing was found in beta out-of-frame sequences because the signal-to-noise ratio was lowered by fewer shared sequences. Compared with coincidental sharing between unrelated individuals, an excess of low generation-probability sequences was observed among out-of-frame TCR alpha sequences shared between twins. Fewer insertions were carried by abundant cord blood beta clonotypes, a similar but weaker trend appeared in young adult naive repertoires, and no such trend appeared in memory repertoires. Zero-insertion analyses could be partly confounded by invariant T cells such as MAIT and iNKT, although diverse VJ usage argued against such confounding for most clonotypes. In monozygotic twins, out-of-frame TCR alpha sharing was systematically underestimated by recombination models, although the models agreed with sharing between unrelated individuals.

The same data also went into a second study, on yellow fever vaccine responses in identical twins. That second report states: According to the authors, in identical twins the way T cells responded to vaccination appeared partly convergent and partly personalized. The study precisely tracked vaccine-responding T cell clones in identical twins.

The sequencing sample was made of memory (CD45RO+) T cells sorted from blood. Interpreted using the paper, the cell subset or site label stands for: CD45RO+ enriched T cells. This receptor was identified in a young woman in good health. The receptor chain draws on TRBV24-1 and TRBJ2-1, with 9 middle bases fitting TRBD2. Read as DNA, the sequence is TGTGCCACCAGTGATTTGCAAGCAGCGGGAGGTCTTGATGAGCAGTTCTTC. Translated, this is CATSDLQAAGGLDEQFF.